The 5 T cell receptor beta chains presented below share a single source sample, sequenced in a study of shared clonotypes between healthy human individuals. Naive CD8 cells comprised CD45RO-negative, CCR7-positively selected cells, excluding terminally differentiated effector memory CD45RA+ cells. Sequencing used immunoSEQ multiplex PCR; TCRdb keeps in-frame clones, though not all of them. The sample includes under 2,000,000 clones, about 94% seen only once; the top ten take around 1%. The sample taken for sequencing was naive CD8+ T cells sorted from blood. These receptors came from a man younger than 30 in good health.

A remark on this clone: At the DNA level, this CDR3 is encoded by other sequences in the same sample as well. This chain connects TRBV28 to TRBJ2-7; TRBD1 agrees at 11 bases. Per germline, CDR1 MDHEN and CDR2 SYDVKM. With V trimmed by 3 bases and J by 2 bases, 6 bases remained unmatched. The CDR3 is 16 residues long. DNA for the CDR3: TGTGCCAGCAGTTTCCCCGGGACAGGGGGACCCTACGAGCAGTACTTC. It codes for CASSFPGTGGPYEQYF.

The chain employs TRBV6-6 and TRBJ2-3; no clear D. The V gene's germline CDR1 is MNHNY and CDR2 SVGAGI (reference sequence). The CDR3 is 11 residues long. The germline V and J ends were trimmed by 0 bases and 11 bases, with 6 bases remaining between them. The CDR3 region is CASSYSQEQYF. CDR3 sequence (DNA): TGTGCCAGCAGTTACTCGCAGGAGCAGTATTTT.

Worth noting for this clone: One end of the junction is discordant with germline, which a read error may explain. Other DNA sequences of this sample code for an identical CDR3. J is TRBJ2-7 and V is TRBV11-2; D assignment may be TRBD1 or TRBD2 (5 bases each). CDR1 and CDR2 (germline): SGHAT, FQNNGV. The CDR3 covers 13 residues. The CDR3 DNA reads TGTGCCAGCAGCCCGGGGACCGACTACGGGCAGTACTTC. Its protein product is CASSPGTDYGQYF. Variable domain in full (rest from reference TRBV11-2 and TRBJ2-7): EAGVAQSPRYKIIEKRQSVAFWCNPISGHATLYWYQQILGQGPKLLIQFQNNGVVDDSQLPKDRFSAERLKGVDSTLKIQPAKLEDSAVYLCASSPGTDYGQYFGPGTRLTVT.

This clone was counted a single time. The chain is built from TRBV7-9 and TRBJ1-1, with TRBD1 as a possible D gene (5 bases). V lost 8 bases, J lost 2 bases, and 18 bases lay in between. The CDR3 is 15 residues long. Germline CDR1 reads SEHNR; CDR2 reads FQNEAQ (reference sequence). Written as DNA, the CDR3 is TGTGCCAGCTCCATTCGGCAGACAGATAACACTGAAGCTTTCTTT. Its protein is CASSIRQTDNTEAFF. The full variable domain, rest sourced from reference TRBV7-9 and TRBJ1-1, is DTGVSQNPRHKITKRGQNVTFRCDPISEHNRLYWYRQTLGQGPEFLTYFQNEAQLEKSRLLSDRFSAERPKGSFSTLEIQRTEQGDSAMYLCASSIRQTDNTEAFFGQGTRLTVV.

Comments on this clone: The identical CDR3 is also encoded by other nucleotide sequences in the sample. V gene TRBV4-3 combines with J gene TRBJ2-7; D not certain. V gave up 1 base and J gave up 1 base, with 11 bases separating them. CDR1 is LGHNA, CDR2 YSLEER, per germline. The CDR3 covers 15 residues. In DNA form, the CDR3 reads TGCGCCAGCAGCCAAGGTCTCGCCAGTTCCTACGAGCAGTACTTC. Amino acid sequence: CASSQGLASSYEQYF.